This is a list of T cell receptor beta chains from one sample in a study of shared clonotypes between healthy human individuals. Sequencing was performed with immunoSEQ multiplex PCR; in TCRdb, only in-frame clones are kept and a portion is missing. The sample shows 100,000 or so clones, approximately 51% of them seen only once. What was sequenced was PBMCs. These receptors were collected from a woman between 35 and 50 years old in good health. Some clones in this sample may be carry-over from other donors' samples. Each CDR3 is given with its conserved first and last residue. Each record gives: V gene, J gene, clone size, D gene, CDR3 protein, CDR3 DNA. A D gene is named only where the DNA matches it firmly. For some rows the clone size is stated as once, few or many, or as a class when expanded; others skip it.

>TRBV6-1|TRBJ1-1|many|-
CASSPWNPREREAFF
TGTGCCAGCAGTCCCTGGAACCCCAGGGAACGCGAAGCTTTCTTT
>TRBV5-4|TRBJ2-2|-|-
CASSAGGPGELFF
TGTGCCAGCAGCGCCGGGGGCCCCGGGGAGCTGTTTTTT
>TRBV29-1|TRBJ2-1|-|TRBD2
CSGGLVYNEQFF
TGCAGCGGGGGACTAGTTTACAATGAGCAGTTCTTC
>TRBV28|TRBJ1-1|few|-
CASKTGNTEAFF
TGTGCCAGCAAGACAGGGAACACTGAAGCTTTCTTT
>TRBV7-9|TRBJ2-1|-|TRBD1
CASSPDRVHNEQFF
TGTGCCAGCAGCCCCGACAGGGTGCACAATGAGCAGTTCTTC
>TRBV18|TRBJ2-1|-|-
CASSPRGTDSEQFF
TGTGCCAGCTCACCACGGGGGACGGATAGTGAGCAGTTCTTC
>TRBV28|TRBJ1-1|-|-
CASSLGPSLGAFF
TGTGCCAGCAGTTTGGGACCGAGTTTGGGAGCTTTCTTT
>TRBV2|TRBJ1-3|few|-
CASSVSRQPAGNTIYF
TGTGCCAGCAGTGTTTCCCGACAGCCGGCAGGAAACACCATATATTTT
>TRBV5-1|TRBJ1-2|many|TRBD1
CASSLGTGGGYGYTF
TGCGCCAGCAGCTTAGGGACAGGGGGCGGCTATGGCTACACCTTC
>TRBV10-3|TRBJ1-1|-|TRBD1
CAIRLGQHMNTEAFF
TGTGCCATCAGATTGGGACAGCATATGAACACTGAAGCTTTCTTT
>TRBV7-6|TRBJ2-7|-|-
CASSPQPQNEQYF
TGTGCCAGCAGCCCCCAGCCACAGAACGAGCAGTACTTC
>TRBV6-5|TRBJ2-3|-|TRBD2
CASSSLAGRLDTQYF
TGTGCCAGCAGCTCACTAGCGGGACGGTTGGATACGCAGTATTTT
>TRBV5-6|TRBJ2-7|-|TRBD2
CASSLGLASYEQYF
TGTGCCAGCAGCTTAGGACTAGCTTCTTACGAGCAGTACTTC
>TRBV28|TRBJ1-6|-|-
CASSSVFGGPIDNSPLHF
TGTGCCAGCAGTTCGGTATTTGGGGGCCCGATTGATAACTCACCCCTCCACTTT
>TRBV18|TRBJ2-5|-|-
CASSPRQETQYF
TGTGCTAGCTCACCCAGGCAAGAGACCCAGTACTTC
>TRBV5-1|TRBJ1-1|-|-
CASSLGAGLNTEAFF
TGCGCCAGCAGCTTGGGAGCGGGCCTTAACACTGAAGCTTTCTTT
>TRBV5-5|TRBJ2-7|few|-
CASSLTRRPYEQYF
TGTGCCAGCAGCTTGACTAGGCGTCCCTACGAGCAGTACTTC